This TCR beta chain was found in a study of blood T cell dynamics during melanoma immunotherapy. This CDR3 is built from 13 residues. V was shortened by 0 bases and J by 4 bases, with 4 bases between the two germline ends. CDR1 MNHEY and CDR2 SMNVEV come from the germline V gene (reference sequence). Study-wide findings and caveats: Unlike progressors, later disease-control patients had W3 repertoires gaining clonality or diversity. The study could not tell melanoma-specific clones from general immune activation.

Of note for this clone: Its target is unknown.

Time point given: pre-treatment baseline. Blood was drawn before treatment and at week 3 after checkpoint blockade. A fixed DNA input of 350 ng was used per bulk PBMC sample. Data came from immunoSEQ multiplex PCR; TCRdb stores just in-frame clones and leaves some out. The sample includes about 16,000 clones, about 89% of them seen just once. This clonotype originated in a human donor with melanoma. The sequencing here drew on blood, taken from a patient treated with checkpoint blockade. The V call is TRBV27, the J call TRBJ1-3, with no clear D. The CDR3 spells CASSLSRGNTIYF. CDR3 DNA: TGTGCCAGCAGTTTATCGAGGGGAAACACCATATATTTT.